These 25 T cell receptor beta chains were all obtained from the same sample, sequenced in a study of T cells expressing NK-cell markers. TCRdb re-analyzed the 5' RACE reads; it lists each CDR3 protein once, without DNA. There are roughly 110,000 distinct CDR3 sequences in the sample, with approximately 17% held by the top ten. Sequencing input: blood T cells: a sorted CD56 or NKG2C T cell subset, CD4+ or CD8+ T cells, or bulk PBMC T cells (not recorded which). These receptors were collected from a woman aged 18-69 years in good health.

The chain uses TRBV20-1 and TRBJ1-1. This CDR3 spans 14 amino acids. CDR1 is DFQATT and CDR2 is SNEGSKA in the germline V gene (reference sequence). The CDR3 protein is CSARGLLVNTEAFF.

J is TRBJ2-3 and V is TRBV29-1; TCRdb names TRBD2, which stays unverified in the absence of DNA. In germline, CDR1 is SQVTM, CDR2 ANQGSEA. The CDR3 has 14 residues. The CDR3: CSVVGGRSTDTQYF.

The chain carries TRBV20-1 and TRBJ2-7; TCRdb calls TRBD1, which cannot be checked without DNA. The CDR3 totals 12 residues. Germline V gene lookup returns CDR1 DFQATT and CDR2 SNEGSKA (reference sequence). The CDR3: CSALQGQTEQYF.

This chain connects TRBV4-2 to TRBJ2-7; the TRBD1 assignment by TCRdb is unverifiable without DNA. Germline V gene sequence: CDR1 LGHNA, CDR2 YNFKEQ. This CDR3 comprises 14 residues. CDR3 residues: CASSQIGAGYEQYF.

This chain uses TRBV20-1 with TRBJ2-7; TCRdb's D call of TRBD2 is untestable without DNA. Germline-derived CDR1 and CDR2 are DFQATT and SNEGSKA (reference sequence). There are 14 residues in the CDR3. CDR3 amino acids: CSANTSGRRGEQYF.

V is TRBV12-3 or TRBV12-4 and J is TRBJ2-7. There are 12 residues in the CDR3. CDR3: CASTGSSYEQYF.

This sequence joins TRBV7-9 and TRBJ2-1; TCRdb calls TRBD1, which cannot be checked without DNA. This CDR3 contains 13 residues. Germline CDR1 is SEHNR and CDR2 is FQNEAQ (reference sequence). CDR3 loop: CASSSGHGDEQFF.

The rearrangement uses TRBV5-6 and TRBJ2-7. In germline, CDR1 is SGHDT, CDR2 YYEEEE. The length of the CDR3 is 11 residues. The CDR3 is CASSFSGEQYF.

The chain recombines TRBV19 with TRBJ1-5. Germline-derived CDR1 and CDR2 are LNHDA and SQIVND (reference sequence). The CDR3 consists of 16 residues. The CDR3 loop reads CASSIGTANPNQPQHF.

The CDR3 here is CASSPNRQGMGPPDTQYF. This sequence joins TRBV7-3 and TRBJ2-3; TCRdb's D call of TRBD1 is untestable without DNA. CDR1 SGHTA and CDR2 FQGTGA come from the germline V gene. The CDR3 has 18 amino acids.

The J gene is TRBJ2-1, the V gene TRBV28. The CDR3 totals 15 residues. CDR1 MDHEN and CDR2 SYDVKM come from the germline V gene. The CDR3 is CASRTSWTASNEQFF.

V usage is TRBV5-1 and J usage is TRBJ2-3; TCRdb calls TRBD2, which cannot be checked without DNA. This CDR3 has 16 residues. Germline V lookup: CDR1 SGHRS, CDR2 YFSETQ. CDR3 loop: CASSTLTSGPGDTQYF. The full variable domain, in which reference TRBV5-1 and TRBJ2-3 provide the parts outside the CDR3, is KAGVTQTPRYLIKTRGQQVTLSCSPISGHRSVSWYQQTPGQGLQFLFEYFSETQRNKGNFPGRFSGRQFSNSRSEMNVSTLELGDSALYLCASSTLTSGPGDTQYFGPGTRLTVL.

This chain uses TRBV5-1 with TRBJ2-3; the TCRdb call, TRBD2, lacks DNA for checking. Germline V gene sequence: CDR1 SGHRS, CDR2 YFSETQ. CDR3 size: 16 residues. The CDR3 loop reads CASSFWTSWRLDTQYF.

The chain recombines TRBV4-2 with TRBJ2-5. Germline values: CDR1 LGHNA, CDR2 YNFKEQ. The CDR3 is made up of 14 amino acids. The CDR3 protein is CASSLDSKEETQYF.

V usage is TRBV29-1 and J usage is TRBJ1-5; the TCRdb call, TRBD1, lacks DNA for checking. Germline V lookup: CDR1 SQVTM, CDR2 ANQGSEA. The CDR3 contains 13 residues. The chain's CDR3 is CSAGSGLGQPQHF.

The CDR3 loop is CASSQDGIAGEFYEQYF. V usage is TRBV4-3 and J usage is TRBJ2-7; lacking DNA, the TRBD2 call made by TCRdb goes unchecked. The CDR3 has 17 amino acids. CDR1 and CDR2 from the germline V gene are LGHNA and YSLEER.

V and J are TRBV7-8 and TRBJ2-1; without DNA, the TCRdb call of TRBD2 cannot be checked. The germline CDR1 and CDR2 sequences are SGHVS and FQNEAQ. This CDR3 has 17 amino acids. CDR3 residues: CASSLGGLAGSHNEQFF. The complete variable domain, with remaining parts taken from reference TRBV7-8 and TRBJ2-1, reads GAGVSQSPRYKVAKRGQDVALRCDPISGHVSLFWYQQALGQGPEFLTYFQNEAQLDKSGLPSDRFFAERPEGSVSTLKIQRTQQEDSAVYLCASSLGGLAGSHNEQFFGPGTRLTVL.

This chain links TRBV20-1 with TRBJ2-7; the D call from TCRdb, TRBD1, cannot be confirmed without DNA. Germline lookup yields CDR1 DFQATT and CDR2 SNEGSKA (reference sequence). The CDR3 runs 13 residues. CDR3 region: CSARPGEAYEQYF.

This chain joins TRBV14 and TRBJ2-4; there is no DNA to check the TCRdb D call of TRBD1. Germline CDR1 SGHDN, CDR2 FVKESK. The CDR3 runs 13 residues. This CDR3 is CASSQVQGGIQYF. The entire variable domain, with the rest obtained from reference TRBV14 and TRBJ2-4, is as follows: EAGVTQFPSHSVIEKGQTVTLRCDPISGHDNLYWYRRVMGKEIKFLLHFVKESKQDESGMPNNRFLAERTGGTYSTLKVQPAELEDSGVYFCASSQVQGGIQYFGAGTRLSVL.

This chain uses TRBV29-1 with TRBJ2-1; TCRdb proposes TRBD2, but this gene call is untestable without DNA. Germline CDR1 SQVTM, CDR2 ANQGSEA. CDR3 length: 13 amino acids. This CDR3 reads CSVGGTSVNEQFF.

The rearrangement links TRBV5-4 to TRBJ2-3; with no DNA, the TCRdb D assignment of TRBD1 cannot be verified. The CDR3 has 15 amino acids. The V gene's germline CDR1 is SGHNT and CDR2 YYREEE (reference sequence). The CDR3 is CASSLEGQSTDTQYF.

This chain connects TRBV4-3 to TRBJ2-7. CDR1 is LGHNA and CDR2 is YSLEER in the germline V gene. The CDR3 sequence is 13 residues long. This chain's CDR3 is CASSQGQAYEQYF.

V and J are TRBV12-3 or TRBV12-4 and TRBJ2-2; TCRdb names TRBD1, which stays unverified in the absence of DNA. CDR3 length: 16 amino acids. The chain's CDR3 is CASSFDRGTNTGELFF.

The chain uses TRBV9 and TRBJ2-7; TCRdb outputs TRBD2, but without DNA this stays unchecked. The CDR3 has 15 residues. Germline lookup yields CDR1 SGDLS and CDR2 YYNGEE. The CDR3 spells CASSVEASASYEQYF.

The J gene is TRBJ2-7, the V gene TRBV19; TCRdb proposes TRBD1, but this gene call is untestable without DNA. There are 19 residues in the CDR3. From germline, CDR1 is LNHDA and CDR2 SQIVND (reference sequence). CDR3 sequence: CASSPGGGTGASPAHEQYF. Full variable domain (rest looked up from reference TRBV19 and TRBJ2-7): DGGITQSPKYLFRKEGQNVTLSCEQNLNHDAMYWYRQDPGQGLRLIYYSQIVNDFQKGDIAEGYSVSREKKESFPLTVTSAQKNPTAFYLCASSPGGGTGASPAHEQYFGPGTRLTVT.